This is a list of T cell receptor beta chains from one sample in a study of PD-L1 blockade in urothelial cancer. Method: immunoSEQ multiplex PCR; TCRdb's copy keeps in-frame clones and lacks some. This repertoire shows around 120,000 clones, roughly 89% found once; its top ten account for 1.5% to 2%. Sequenced here: PBMCs, sampled around atezolizumab (anti-PD-L1) treatment. The receptors were sampled from a man aged 55 to 70 with urothelial cancer. Each CDR3 is given with its conserved first and last residue. D genes are given only for firm matches. The size field is filled for only some rows; it gives once, few, many or a size class.

CDR3 protein: CASSTRGGTAEKLFF; CDR3 DNA: TGTGCCAGTAGCACCCGGGGGGGCACGGCTGAAAAACTGTTTTTT; J gene: TRBJ1-4; V gene: TRBV19; clone size: once; D gene: .
CDR3 protein: CASSIPYNGYEQYF; CDR3 DNA: TGTGCCAGCAGCATCCCTTACAATGGCTACGAGCAGTACTTC; J gene: TRBJ2-7; V gene: TRBV7-3; clone size: .; D gene: .
CDR3 protein: CASSEGQGGYTF; CDR3 DNA: TGTGCCAGCAGTGAAGGACAGGGGGGCTACACCTTC; J gene: TRBJ1-2; V gene: TRBV6-1; clone size: once; D gene: TRBD1
CDR3 protein: CASSPSRDYEQYF; CDR3 DNA: TGTGCCAGCAGCCCCTCCAGGGACTACGAGCAGTACTTC; J gene: TRBJ2-7; V gene: TRBV5-8; clone size: .; D gene: .
CDR3 protein: CASSLALSDYGYTF; CDR3 DNA: TGCGCCAGCAGCTTGGCCCTGTCAGACTATGGCTACACCTTC; J gene: TRBJ1-2; V gene: TRBV5-1; clone size: .; D gene: .
CDR3 protein: CAWSVPKMANEQFF; CDR3 DNA: TGTGCCTGGAGTGTACCCAAAATGGCAAATGAGCAGTTCTTC; J gene: TRBJ2-1; V gene: TRBV30; clone size: .; D gene: .
CDR3 protein: CASSPGGTGGFGYTF; CDR3 DNA: TGTGCCAGCAGCCCCGGTGGGACAGGGGGATTTGGCTACACCTTC; J gene: TRBJ1-2; V gene: TRBV7-9; clone size: .; D gene: TRBD1
CDR3 protein: CAISGRAPRDNSPLHF; CDR3 DNA: TGTGCCATCAGTGGGAGGGCCCCCAGGGATAATTCACCCCTCCACTTT; J gene: TRBJ1-6; V gene: TRBV10-3; clone size: .; D gene: .
CDR3 protein: CASSSAGANEQFF; CDR3 DNA: TGTGCCAGCAGCTCGGCGGGGGCCAATGAGCAGTTCTTC; J gene: TRBJ2-1; V gene: TRBV5-4; clone size: .; D gene: .
CDR3 protein: CASSLASGSADTQYF; CDR3 DNA: TGCGCCAGCAGCTTAGCTAGCGGGAGTGCAGATACGCAGTATTTT; J gene: TRBJ2-3; V gene: TRBV5-1; clone size: .; D gene: TRBD2
CDR3 protein: CASSLSGNQPQHF; CDR3 DNA: TGCGCCAGCAGCTTGAGCGGGAATCAGCCCCAGCATTTT; J gene: TRBJ1-5; V gene: TRBV5-1; clone size: .; D gene: .
CDR3 protein: CASTTPADPHEQFF; CDR3 DNA: TGTGCCAGCACCACCCCGGCGGATCCCCATGAGCAGTTCTTC; J gene: TRBJ2-1; V gene: TRBV7-9; clone size: .; D gene: .
CDR3 protein: CASSLEDYGEWQYF; CDR3 DNA: TGTGCCAGCAGCTTAGAAGATTACGGGGAATGGCAGTACTTC; J gene: TRBJ2-7; V gene: TRBV11-1; clone size: .; D gene: .
CDR3 protein: CAWSATNTEAFF; CDR3 DNA: TGTGCCTGGAGTGCTACGAACACTGAAGCTTTCTTT; J gene: TRBJ1-1; V gene: TRBV30; clone size: .; D gene: .
CDR3 protein: CASSLGQGREQYF; CDR3 DNA: TGTGCCAGCAGCTTAGGGCAGGGTCGGGAGCAGTACTTC; J gene: TRBJ2-7; V gene: TRBV7-2; clone size: .; D gene: .
CDR3 protein: CASSLASAGTDTQYF; CDR3 DNA: TGTGCCAGCAGCTTAGCTAGCGCGGGGACAGATACGCAGTATTTT; J gene: TRBJ2-3; V gene: TRBV7-8; clone size: .; D gene: .
CDR3 protein: CASSLFRQGNEKLFF; CDR3 DNA: TGTGCCAGCAGCTTATTTCGACAGGGTAATGAAAAACTGTTTTTT; J gene: TRBJ1-4; V gene: TRBV7-3; clone size: .; D gene: TRBD1
CDR3 protein: CASSYPGQGDNTGELFF; CDR3 DNA: TGTGCCAGCAGCTACCCGGGACAGGGGGATAACACCGGGGAGCTGTTTTTT; J gene: TRBJ2-2; V gene: TRBV28; clone size: .; D gene: TRBD1
CDR3 protein: CASSGVGLAGQNEQFF; CDR3 DNA: TGTGCCAGCAGCGGGGTGGGACTAGCGGGCCAGAATGAGCAGTTCTTC; J gene: TRBJ2-1; V gene: TRBV7-3; clone size: .; D gene: TRBD2
CDR3 protein: CASTGRDRVLGDTQYF; CDR3 DNA: TGTGCCAGTACAGGCCGGGACAGGGTTCTAGGAGATACGCAGTATTTT; J gene: TRBJ2-3; V gene: TRBV19; clone size: .; D gene: TRBD1